What follows are 26 T cell receptor beta chains derived from one specimen sequenced in a study of cytomegalovirus exposure and HLA in healthy donors. The PCR was carried out with 60 Vbeta primers and 13 Jbeta primers. The assay was immunoSEQ multiplex PCR, and TCRdb's table has in-frame clones only and misses some. The table for this sample gives tens of thousands of clones. The sequencing input was PBMCs. The receptors here all came from a woman aged 25-40 years in good health and CMV-seronegative.

The CDR3 DNA sequence: TGTGCCAGCACCGAGGCTAGCGGGGTCTACAATGAGCAGTTCTTC. Translation: CASTEASGVYNEQFF. This sequence joins TRBV2 and TRBJ2-1; 9 positions agree with TRBD2. V dropped 7 bases and J dropped 3; count of bases not matched to a gene: 7. CDR3 length: 15 residues. From germline, CDR1 is SNHLY and CDR2 FYNNEI. Filled out from reference TRBV2 and TRBJ2-1, the complete variable domain reads EPEVTQTPSHQVTQMGQEVILRCVPISNHLYFYWYRQILGQKVEFLVSFYNNEISEKSEIFDDQFSVERPDGSNFTLKIRSTKLEDSAMYFCASTEASGVYNEQFFGPGTRLTVL.

The CDR3 DNA reads TGTGCCAGCAGCTTGGGACAGAACACCGGGGAGCTGTTTTTT. This gives the protein CASSLGQNTGELFF. The chain employs TRBV11-3 and TRBJ2-2, with D perhaps TRBD1 (6 bases). Germline assignment: CDR1 SGHNT and CDR2 YENEEA. The CDR3 contains 14 residues. V was trimmed by 3 bases and J by 1 base, leaving 6 bases between them. Full variable domain (missing parts from reference TRBV11-3 and TRBJ2-2): EAGVVQSPRYKIIEKKQPVAFWCNPISGHNTLYWYLQNLGQGPELLIRYENEEAVDDSQLPKDRFSAERLKGVDSTLKIQPAELGDSAVYLCASSLGQNTGELFFGEGSRLTVL.

The chain recombines TRBV4-1 with TRBJ2-2; perhaps TRBD1 as D (5 bases). V was trimmed by 4 bases and J by 5 bases, leaving 11 bases between them. CDR3 length: 14 amino acids. Germline CDR1 is MGHRA and CDR2 is YSYEKL. The CDR3 loop reads CASSLERGTGELFF. The CDR3 nucleotides are TGCGCCAGCAGCCTCGAAAGGGGTACCGGGGAGCTGTTTTTT.

V and J are TRBV13 and TRBJ1-2; D not resolved. CDR1 PRHDT and CDR2 FYEKMQ come from the germline V gene (reference sequence). The V end was cut by 4 bases, the J end by 1 base, with 16 bases between. The CDR3 contains 16 residues. CDR3 region: CASSWRRSLGNYGYTF. The CDR3 DNA reads TGTGCCAGCAGCTGGCGTCGCAGCCTAGGTAACTATGGCTACACCTTC.

This CDR3 reads CASSLTVLAGGEQFF. CDR3 in DNA: TGCGCCAGCAGCTTAACCGTGCTAGCGGGAGGTGAGCAGTTCTTC. V is TRBV5-1 and J is TRBJ2-1; TRBD2 aligns across 11 bases. V was pared by 2 bases and J by 9 bases, with 7 bases of the junction left unmatched. This CDR3 has 15 amino acids. CDR1 SGHRS and CDR2 YFSETQ come from the germline V gene.

The V and J genes are TRBV6-5 and TRBJ1-5, with no clear D. V was clipped by 5 bases and J by 8 bases, with 10 bases between them. CDR1 is MNHEY and CDR2 is SVGAGI in the germline V gene. The CDR3 covers 12 residues. The CDR3 DNA reads as TGTGCCAGCAGTGAGGTTGTGGAGCCCCAGCATTTT. It is translated as CASSEVVEPQHF.

The chain carries TRBV28 and TRBJ1-6, with D tentatively TRBD1 (6 bases). CDR1 is MDHEN and CDR2 is SYDVKM in the germline V gene. This CDR3 spans 15 amino acids. Trimming removed 6 bases at V and 10 bases at J, with 19 bases between. CDR3 nucleotides: TGTGCCAGCAGCCCTACTACAGGGTCAAGATCACCCCTCCACTTT. Translating gives CASSPTTGSRSPLHF.

J is TRBJ2-2 and V is TRBV5-1; 13 positions agree with TRBD2. From germline, CDR1 is SGHRS and CDR2 YFSETQ. This CDR3 has 17 amino acids. V was clipped by 4 bases and J by 3 bases; unmatched bases: 6. CDR3 nucleotide sequence: TGCGCCAGCAGCAGCCGGACTAGCGGGAGTTACACCGGGGAGCTGTTTTTT. It encodes CASSSRTSGSYTGELFF.

The chain recombines TRBV7-3 with TRBJ2-1; a possible D gene is TRBD2 (6 bases). The CDR3 covers 15 residues. Trimming removed 7 bases from V and 7 bases from J, with 20 bases in between. The V gene's germline CDR1 is SGHTA and CDR2 FQGTGA. DNA of the CDR3: TGTGCCAGCACCCCGGGGGAGACGTGGGGGAATGAGCAGTTCTTC. Protein: CASTPGETWGNEQFF. Full variable domain (rest looked up from reference TRBV7-3 and TRBJ2-1): GAGVSQTPSNKVTEKGKYVELRCDPISGHTALYWYRQSLGQGPEFLIYFQGTGAADDSGLPNDRFFAVRPEGSVSTLKIQRTERGDSAVYLCASTPGETWGNEQFFGPGTRLTVL.

V gene TRBV28 combines with J gene TRBJ2-3; 8 bases agree with TRBD2. Germline V gives CDR1 MDHEN, CDR2 SYDVKM. The trim removed 5 bases at V and 8 bases at J, leaving 6 bases unmatched. The CDR3 loop spans 13 amino acids. The CDR3 sequence is CASSTGGPATQYF. As DNA, the CDR3 is TGTGCCAGCAGTACGGGGGGGCCTGCTACGCAGTATTTT.

This sequence joins TRBV7-9 and TRBJ2-1, with a weak D call TRBD2 (6 bases). V lost 7 bases, J lost 8 bases, and 18 bases lay in between. The CDR3 consists of 14 residues. The V gene's germline CDR1 is SEHNR and CDR2 FQNEAQ (reference sequence). CDR3 in amino acids: CASNPGLASHEQFF. The CDR3, as DNA: TGTGCCAGCAACCCTGGGCTAGCGAGCCATGAGCAGTTCTTC.

The gene calls are TRBV5-6 and TRBJ1-1, with D possibly TRBD1 on 5 matching bases. Germline-derived CDR1 and CDR2 are SGHDT and YYEEEE. The germline V and J ends were trimmed by 0 bases and 5 bases, with 11 bases remaining between them. This CDR3 has 14 amino acids. The CDR3 protein is CASSLGNGGTEAFF. The CDR3 nucleotides read TGTGCCAGCAGCTTGGGAAACGGGGGGACTGAAGCTTTCTTT.

The chain couples TRBV2 to TRBJ1-1; 9 bases agree with TRBD1. V lost 8 bases, J lost 2 bases, and 12 bases stayed unmatched. This CDR3 comprises 16 residues. Germline V gene lookup returns CDR1 SNHLY and CDR2 FYNNEI. CDR3 in DNA: TGTGCCAGCTTCTATTCACGGGGACAGGGAAACACTGAAGCTTTCTTT. This translates into CASFYSRGQGNTEAFF.

This chain joins TRBV4-1 and TRBJ2-5; 9 positions agree with TRBD1. CDR1 is MGHRA and CDR2 is YSYEKL in the germline V gene. This CDR3 is built from 17 residues. Trimming took 1 base from V and 4 from J; bases not matched to a gene: 10. CDR3 amino acids: CASSQGPQGAPPETQYF. CDR3 nucleotide sequence: TGCGCCAGCAGCCAAGGACCACAGGGGGCGCCGCCAGAGACCCAGTACTTC.

This sequence joins TRBV5-1 and TRBJ1-1; D gene uncertain. Germline CDR1 reads SGHRS; CDR2 reads YFSETQ. CDR3 length equals 12 residues. CDR3 sequence: CATKTGNTEAFF. The CDR3 coding sequence is TGCGCTACAAAGACGGGGAACACTGAAGCTTTCTTT.

This chain uses TRBV7-2 with TRBJ1-2; D perhaps matches TRBD1 (5 bases). The V gene lost 4 bases and the J gene lost 8 bases, with 17 bases spanning the gap. The CDR3 has 14 residues. Germline-derived CDR1 and CDR2 are SGHTA and FQGNSA. Here the CDR3 DNA reads TGTGCCAGCAGCTCCCCGGGGGGTGAGCCGGGCTACACCTTC. Amino acid sequence: CASSSPGGEPGYTF.

Regarding this clone: In the same sample, other DNA sequences code for this CDR3. The V and J genes are TRBV30 and TRBJ1-1, with D perhaps TRBD1 (5 bases). The V gene's germline CDR1 is GTSNPN and CDR2 SVGIG (reference sequence). The CDR3 totals 13 residues. With 4 bases removed from V and 4 bases from J, the gap between germline ends came to 13 bases. CDR3 coding DNA: TGTGCCTGGATCGGAGGGGCGGGCACTGAAGCTTTCTTT. This codes for CAWIGGAGTEAFF.

The CDR3 here is CASSLGLAGGPYEQYF. The CDR3 DNA reads TGCGCCAGCAGCTTGGGTCTAGCGGGGGGGCCCTACGAGCAGTACTTC. The chain uses TRBV5-1 and TRBJ2-7; 12 nucleotides align to TRBD2. V lost 0 bases and J lost 2; bases outside the gene matches: 3. The CDR3 totals 16 residues. From germline, CDR1 is SGHRS and CDR2 YFSETQ.

The V gene is TRBV19, the J gene TRBJ2-1, with TRBD2 matching 13 bases. The CDR3 runs 17 residues. V was pared by 5 bases and J by 7 bases, with 11 bases of the junction left unmatched. Germline CDR1 and CDR2: LNHDA and SQIVND (reference sequence). CDR3: CASSPPRLAGGPNEQFF. The CDR3 DNA is TGTGCCAGTAGTCCGCCTAGACTAGCGGGGGGCCCAAATGAGCAGTTCTTC.

A note on this clone: The junction departs from germline at one end; a sequencing error may be responsible. The chain has TRBV19 and TRBJ2-3, with TRBD1 as a possible D gene (5 bases). Germline V lookup: CDR1 LNHDA, CDR2 SQIVND (reference sequence). There are 13 residues in the CDR3. The CDR3 is CASSMRSTGTQYF. The CDR3 DNA reads TGTGCCAGTAGTATGCGGAGCACAGGTACGCAGTATTTT. Together with reference TRBV19 and TRBJ2-3, the CDR3 gives the full variable domain: DGGITQSPKYLFRKEGQNVTLSCEQNLNHDAMYWYRQDPGQGLRLIYYSQIVNDFQKGDIAEGYSVSREKKESFPLTVTSAQKNPTAFYLCASSMRSTGTQYFGPGTRLTVL.

This sequence joins TRBV18 and TRBJ2-5; weak D call: TRBD1 (6 bases). Trimming took 3 bases from V and 4 from J, leaving 6 bases between them. This CDR3 comprises 12 residues. The germline gives CDR1 KGHSH, CDR2 LQKENI. The CDR3 DNA sequence: TGTGCCAGCTCACCGGACAGAGAGACCCAGTACTTC. Protein sequence: CASSPDRETQYF.

The rearrangement links TRBV5-1 to TRBJ2-1; D uncertain. Trimming cost V 4 bases and J 10 bases, with 15 bases left between them. The germline V gene encodes CDR1 SGHRS and CDR2 YFSETQ. The CDR3 loop spans 13 amino acids. The CDR3 loop reads CASSPQTTTEQFF. CDR3 DNA sequence: TGCGCCAGCAGCCCCCAAACCACTACGGAGCAGTTCTTC.

Written as DNA, the CDR3 is TGTGCCAGCAGCGTAGGCGCGGGAGTCTCGAATGAGCAGTTCTTC. Its protein product is CASSVGAGVSNEQFF. V is TRBV9 and J is TRBJ2-1; 7 bases are a match to TRBD2. CDR3 size: 15 residues. Germline CDR1 and CDR2: SGDLS and YYNGEE. V dropped 0 bases and J dropped 7; count of bases not matched to a gene: 7.

This sequence joins TRBV6-5 and TRBJ1-2, with D tentatively TRBD1 (5 bases). The CDR3 consists of 13 residues. Per germline, CDR1 MNHEY and CDR2 SVGAGI. Trimming cost V 10 bases and J 4 bases, with 16 bases left between them. The CDR3 DNA reads as TGTGCCACCACCCAGGGAGGGATCTATGGCTACACCTTC. As protein: CATTQGGIYGYTF.

CDR3 loop: CASSFQTGADNYGYTF. The CDR3 bases are TGCGCCAGCAGCTTTCAGACAGGGGCGGACAACTATGGCTACACCTTC. The chain employs TRBV5-1 and TRBJ1-2; TRBD1 aligns across 8 bases. CDR1 and CDR2 (germline): SGHRS, YFSETQ. This CDR3 is 16 amino acids long. After removal of 2 bases from V and 2 bases from J, the junction contained 8 bases not matched to a gene.

With respect to this clone: Sequence at one end of the junction differs from germline and may be a read error. The CDR3 DNA reads TGCGCAGCGGGGGGGCCGGTTAATGAGCAGTTCTTC. It is translated as CAAGGPVNEQFF. The gene calls are TRBV7-9 and TRBJ2-1; 10 bases agree with TRBD2. Germline V gene lookup returns CDR1 SEHNR and CDR2 FQNEAQ (reference sequence). The CDR3 length is 12 residues.